These T cell receptor beta chains were read from a single sample in a study of shared T cell receptors in the human thymus. Using immunoSEQ multiplex PCR, the repertoire was profiled, and TCRdb retains in-frame clones only, with some absent. The table includes more than 550,000 clones, 70% to 90% detected once. The same sample was also studied in work on human thymus T cells.

Sequencing was done on a sample of thymocytes. The receptors here all came from a girl under three years old with a congenital heart defect. Both conserved end residues are part of each CDR3. D genes are given only for firm matches. Part of the rows lack a size; the others show once, few, many or a class for expanded clones.

TRBV28,-,TRBJ1-2,-,CASSWKGHRGGYGYTF,TGTGCCAGCAGTTGGAAAGGACATAGGGGGGGCTATGGCTACACCTTC
TRBV27,TRBD2,TRBJ2-7,-,CASSFGTSYEQYF,TGTGCCAGCAGTTTTGGGACTAGCTACGAGCAGTACTTC
TRBV19,-,TRBJ1-5,-,CASGLSAQHF,TGTGCCAGTGGCCTTTCAGCCCAGCATTTT
TRBV5-8,TRBD1,TRBJ2-7,once,CASSYFPGGSYEQYF,TGTGCCAGCAGTTACTTTCCAGGGGGTTCCTACGAGCAGTACTTC
TRBV7-2,-,TRBJ2-5,-,CASSLGQDQETQYF,TGTGCCAGCAGCTTGGGCCAGGACCAAGAGACCCAGTACTTC
TRBV5-5,TRBD1,TRBJ1-3,-,CASSLGTGTHGNTIYF,TGTGCCAGCAGCTTGGGGACAGGGACACATGGAAACACCATATATTTT
TRBV5-1,-,TRBJ2-1,-,CASSLASAGPLNEQFF,TGCGCCAGCAGCTTGGCCTCAGCGGGCCCACTCAATGAGCAGTTCTTC
TRBV9,-,TRBJ1-1,-,CASIFLNRSLNTEAFF,TGTGCCAGCATATTCCTGAACAGGTCCCTAAACACTGAAGCTTTCTTT
TRBV12-5,TRBD1,TRBJ1-2,-,CASGPTTGGRNYGYTF,TGTGCTAGTGGTCCAACGACAGGGGGGCGCAACTATGGCTACACCTTC
TRBV6-6,TRBD1,TRBJ1-4,-,CATRPGTGHEKLFF,TGTGCCACCAGGCCTGGGACAGGGCACGAAAAACTGTTTTTT
TRBV4-1,-,TRBJ1-2,-,CASSQGRTYYGYTF,TGCGCCAGCAGCCAAGGGAGGACCTACTATGGCTACACCTTC
TRBV30,TRBD1,TRBJ1-4,-,CAWRTGGGRRFF,TGTGCCTGGAGGACAGGGGGCGGCCGTAGGTTTTTT
TRBV11-2,TRBD1,TRBJ1-2,-,CASSLEDRVGYGYTF,TGTGCCAGCAGCTTAGAGGACAGGGTTGGCTATGGCTACACCTTC
TRBV28,-,TRBJ1-6,-,CASSLGQPSSYNSPLHF,TGTGCCAGCAGTTTAGGGCAGCCGAGCTCCTATAATTCACCCCTCCACTTT
TRBV4-1,-,TRBJ1-1,-,CASSQDPGAPDTEAFF,TGCGCCAGCAGCCAAGATCCTGGGGCCCCGGACACTGAAGCTTTCTTT
TRBV27,-,TRBJ2-7,-,CASSLNGYEQYF,TGTGCCAGCAGTTTAAACGGCTACGAGCAGTACTTC
TRBV15,TRBD2,TRBJ2-1,-,CATSRDSAPSIAGGSYNEQFF,TGTGCCACCAGCAGAGATTCGGCACCATCGATAGCGGGAGGTAGTTACAATGAGCAGTTCTTC
TRBV19,TRBD1,TRBJ1-1,-,CASKESGQTMNTEAFF,TGTGCCAGTAAAGAGTCGGGACAGACTATGAACACTGAAGCTTTCTTT
TRBV28,TRBD1,TRBJ1-2,-,CANRQGDGYTF,TGTGCCAACCGACAGGGGGATGGCTACACCTTC
TRBV10-2,TRBD2,TRBJ2-1,-,CASSESGLAGGFNSGNEQFF,TGCGCCAGCAGTGAGTCGGGACTAGCGGGGGGGTTCAATTCGGGGAATGAGCAGTTCTTC
TRBV28,-,TRBJ1-2,-,CASSCRTKVYGYTF,TGTGCCAGCAGTTGCCGGACAAAGGTCTATGGCTACACCTTC